The 15 T cell receptor beta chains below come from one sample, sequenced in a study of blood T cell repertoires in COVID-19. Repertoires were generated with immunoSEQ multiplex PCR, while TCRdb's copy carries only in-frame clones and drops some. The sample consists of a few hundred thousand clones, about 86% of them appearing once. Sequencing was carried out using PBMCs or T cells enriched from blood (not recorded which). Source of these receptors: a man aged 45 to 65 who had recovered from COVID-19.

The rearrangement links TRBV5-1 to TRBJ2-1; D is uncertain. CDR1 and CDR2 from the germline V gene are SGHRS and YFSETQ. The V end lost 0 bases, the J end lost 0 bases, and 7 bases lay between the germline ends. This CDR3 spans 15 amino acids. This CDR3 is CASSLDGFSYNEQFF. The CDR3 region has the DNA TGCGCCAGCAGCTTGGACGGTTTCTCCTACAATGAGCAGTTCTTC.

The J gene is TRBJ2-1, the V gene TRBV28; TRBD1 agrees at 9 bases. CDR1 MDHEN and CDR2 SYDVKM come from the germline V gene. The CDR3 runs 17 residues. V was pared by 2 bases and J by 8 bases, with 13 bases of the junction left unmatched. DNA for the CDR3: TGTGCCAGCAGTTTAAGTCGAGGCGGGACAGGGCCCGATGAGCAGTTCTTC. Protein sequence: CASSLSRGGTGPDEQFF.

This rearrangement joins TRBV5-1 to TRBJ2-6, with 7 bases lining up with TRBD1. Per germline, CDR1 SGHRS and CDR2 YFSETQ. The CDR3 consists of 15 residues. V shed 4 bases and J 2 bases; nucleotides not matched to a gene: 3. CDR3 in DNA: TGCGCCAGCAGCCCCGGGACAGCTGGGGCCAACGTCCTGACTTTC. Translation gives CASSPGTAGANVLTF. Drawing the rest from reference TRBV5-1 and TRBJ2-6, the complete variable domain is KAGVTQTPRYLIKTRGQQVTLSCSPISGHRSVSWYQQTPGQGLQFLFEYFSETQRNKGNFPGRFSGRQFSNSRSEMNVSTLELGDSALYLCASSPGTAGANVLTFGAGSRLTVL.

The chain links TRBV6-2 or TRBV6-3 to TRBJ1-5, with 7 bases fitting TRBD1. The CDR3 sequence is 16 residues long. CDR1 and CDR2 from the germline V gene are MNHEY and SVGEGT. V trimming: 3 bases; J trimming: 5 bases; junction bases outside the gene matches: 10. DNA for the CDR3: TGTGCCAGCAGTTATCCAGTTACAGGGGACCATCAGCCCCAGCATTTT. It is translated as CASSYPVTGDHQPQHF.

The chain links TRBV4-2 to TRBJ2-1, with D possibly TRBD1 on 6 matching bases. Trimming left V 1 base short and J 8 bases short, with 18 bases between. The CDR3 extends over 16 amino acids. From germline, CDR1 is LGHNA and CDR2 YNFKEQ. The CDR3 loop is CASSQGLKGDSDEQFF. The CDR3 nucleotides read TGTGCCAGCAGCCAAGGGTTGAAGGGGGATAGCGATGAGCAGTTCTTC.

The chain has TRBV21-1 and TRBJ1-3; no check of the table's D call, TRBD1, against the DNA was made. TRBV21-1 is a pseudogene segment. The CDR3 has 10 residues. CDR3 bases: TGTGCCCTCAGTTGCAACACCATATATTTT. Protein: CALSCNTIYF.

The chain is built from TRBV11-1 and TRBJ2-1, with D possibly TRBD1 on 5 matching bases. The V and J ends lost 0 bases and 8 bases respectively, with 14 bases between them. This CDR3 has 15 amino acids. Germline lookup yields CDR1 SGHAT and CDR2 FQDESV (reference sequence). The CDR3 sequence: CASSLATALQDEQFF. The CDR3, as DNA: TGTGCCAGCAGCTTAGCGACGGCGTTACAGGATGAGCAGTTCTTC.

The J gene is TRBJ1-1, the V gene TRBV18, with a tentative D call TRBD1 (6 bases). Trimming left V 4 bases short and J 8 bases short, with 17 bases between. Germline CDR1 is KGHSH and CDR2 is LQKENI. This CDR3 contains 14 residues. Here the CDR3 reads CASSRETGRWEAFF. CDR3 coding DNA: TGTGCCAGCTCACGGGAAACAGGGCGCTGGGAAGCTTTCTTT.

This clone was counted a single time. The V call is TRBV6-2 or TRBV6-3, the J call TRBJ2-2; D is ambiguous. Germline CDR1 and CDR2: MNHEY and SVGEGT. The CDR3 contains 12 residues. V was clipped by 3 bases and J by 8 bases, with 7 bases between them. CDR3 coding DNA: TGTGCCAGCAGTTATTTCGGGGGGGAGCTGTTTTTT. This gives the protein CASSYFGGELFF.

The chain carries TRBV7-9 and TRBJ1-1; D call uncertain. The CDR3 extends over 12 amino acids. The germline V and J ends were trimmed by 5 bases and 0 bases, with 4 bases remaining between them. CDR1 is SEHNR and CDR2 is FQNEAQ in the germline V gene (reference sequence). This CDR3 is CASSQMNTEAFF. As DNA, the CDR3 is TGTGCCAGCAGCCAGATGAACACTGAAGCTTTCTTT.

The V gene is TRBV6-1, the J gene TRBJ2-7; 11 nucleotides agree with TRBD2. From germline, CDR1 is MNHNS and CDR2 SASEGT. V shed 8 bases and J 3 bases; nucleotides not matched to a gene: 9. The CDR3 is made up of 15 amino acids. The CDR3 loop reads CASYYIAGGGYEQYF. The CDR3 coding sequence is TGTGCCAGCTATTATATAGCGGGAGGGGGCTACGAGCAGTACTTC.

The gene calls are TRBV9 and TRBJ2-2, with D possibly TRBD1 on 6 matching bases. CDR3 length: 16 residues. Per the germline V gene, CDR1 is SGDLS and CDR2 is YYNGEE. Trimming stripped 0 bases from V and 3 bases from J, with 12 bases between. The CDR3 protein is CASSVVVGAHTGELFF. In DNA form, the CDR3 reads TGTGCCAGCAGCGTAGTTGTGGGGGCCCACACCGGGGAGCTGTTTTTT.

The chain has TRBV5-5 and TRBJ1-2; TRBD1 agrees at 11 bases. Losses at the gene ends were 4 bases for V and 2 bases for J; bases not matched to a gene: 7. The CDR3 consists of 16 residues. Germline V gene data show CDR1 as SGHKS and CDR2 as YYEKEE (reference sequence). The CDR3 spells CASSPGGDRGNYGYTF. Written as DNA, the CDR3 is TGTGCCAGCAGCCCAGGAGGGGACAGGGGGAACTATGGCTACACCTTC.

The chain recombines TRBV27 with TRBJ1-1; D remains ambiguous. V was clipped by 6 bases and J by 1 base, with 12 bases between them. CDR3 length: 14 residues. Germline loops: CDR1 MNHEY, CDR2 SMNVEV (reference sequence). The CDR3 DNA reads as TGTGCCAGCAGCCCGTATCTATCGAACACTGAAGCTTTCTTT. This sequence encodes CASSPYLSNTEAFF.

J is TRBJ2-3 and V is TRBV10-3, with 8 bases fitting TRBD2. Germline CDR1 ENHRY, CDR2 SYGVKD. The CDR3 is made up of 14 amino acids. Germline trimming cut 10 bases from V and 1 base from J; bases unmatched to any gene: 7. This CDR3 is CATRAGAGTDTQYF. CDR3 DNA: TGTGCCACCAGAGCGGGAGCCGGCACAGATACGCAGTATTTT.